Reported below is one T cell receptor beta chain. The antigen is not known. This specimen belongs to a study of CD8 T cells in ankylosing spondylitis. Study-level findings and limits: A TCR beta motif of 8 or 9 highly homologous variants appeared characteristic of ankylosing spondylitis blood.

One entry per CDR3 protein, called by TCRdb with MiXCR from the 5' RACE reads. The repertoire holds hundreds of thousands of distinct CDR3 sequences, with 12% as singletons. Trimming took 10 bases from V and 6 from J; bases not matched to a gene: 9. Germline CDR1 MNHEY, CDR2 SVGEGT. The CDR3 extends over 14 amino acids. The sequenced material came from blood, either unsorted or a sorted T cell fraction (not recorded which). The genes are TRBV6-2 or TRBV6-3 and TRBJ1-5, with 10 positions matching TRBD1. This TCR was sampled from a male donor with ankylosing spondylitis. In nucleotides, the CDR3 is TGTGCCACCTCCGGGACAGGGGATGGTCAGCCCCAGCATTTT. As protein: CATSGTGDGQPQHF.